This record covers a single T cell receptor beta chain. This entry belongs to a study of blood T cell repertoires in COVID-19. Profiling relied on immunoSEQ multiplex PCR, and the TCRdb table lists in-frame clones only, not all of them. The sample yields about 270,000 clones, around 87% seen once. This CDR3 has 14 amino acids. CDR1 and CDR2 from the germline V gene are SGHDN and FVKESK. V was pared by 0 bases and J by 7 bases, with 5 bases of the junction left unmatched. The source is a woman under 30 who had recovered from COVID-19. Source material: PBMCs or T cells enriched from blood (not recorded which). The chain links TRBV14 to TRBJ1-2; TRBD1 matches at 7 bases. The CDR3 region has the DNA TGTGCCAGCAGCCAAGATGACAGGGTTGGTGGCTACACCTTC. Amino acid sequence: CASSQDDRVGGYTF.